This TCR beta chain was documented in a study of blood T cell repertoires in COVID-19 (dated by TCRdb to 2018 to 2020). Study-wide context: Samples from collaborators originated in the United States, Italy and Spain and spanned both the acute and convalescent phases of COVID-19. The material from the prospective study consisted of cDNA or gDNA derived from T cells, B-cell-depleted T cells, or PBMCs. Subjects who had been exposed to COVID-19, were actively infected with it, or had recovered from it provided the deeply sampled blood TCRbeta repertoires that made up the dataset. The repertoires were released in a freely available public database meant as a resource for research on the immune response to SARS-CoV-2. Samples came from the ongoing ImmuneRACE study (first 160 participants) plus 1,254 subjects from 6 global collaborators. The sample metadata nearly always contained a de-identified subject ID, COVID-19 status, age in years and sex. Where available, HLA class I and class II types were taken from metadata supplied by the sample provider and were not determined by assay-based typing. The paper as a whole reports these results and caveats: How much clinical and demographic metadata was included differed by source and by participant, and the metadata was provided uncurated.

TCRbeta CDR3 regions were amplified from genomic DNA by means of the immunoSEQ Assay, a bias-controlled multiplex PCR. The original methods were these. The number of nucleated cells in each sample was estimated from the amplification of reference gene primers within the assay. Sequence reads were collapsed and filtered to measure the absolute abundance of every unique TCRbeta CDR3 rearrangement. For each sample, productive Simpson clonality was calculated as the square root of Simpson's diversity index across productive rearrangements. TCRdb carries this immuneACCESS record with in-frame sequences only. Its versions omit some clonotypes, under half of them owing to an unresolved V gene in the studies checked, with the rest unexplained. The V and J calls and the clone size are those of that table, but D and trimming were determined from the DNA. The sample records 200,000 to 300,000 clones, around 88% of which are singletons. 2% to 2.5% of the sample belongs to the ten largest clones.

With regard to this clone: The target of this receptor is not known. No much larger clone is present one base from it, and per-base qualities are unavailable.

Unmatched junction bases come to 3, with V trimmed by 2 bases and J by 0 bases. There are 15 amino acids in the CDR3, from cysteine to phenylalanine inclusive. Only the CDR3 part of the read is kept: 45 bases, read in frame from the first base. As encoded in the germline V gene, CDR1 is LGHNA while CDR2 is YNFKEQ. Participants in the prospective study were enrolled through a virtual design, were aged roughly 18 to 90 years, and lived in some 24 United States geographic areas. In the prospective study, cohorts were assigned on the basis of participant-reported clinical history obtained from a screening survey and a study questionnaire. Each participant in the prospective study had whole blood, serum and a nasopharyngeal or oropharyngeal swab collected by mobile phlebotomists. Over an approximately 2-month period, participants in the prospective study had the option of providing additional blood draws and questionnaires. Before DNA extraction, blood samples from the prospective study were shipped at room temperature or frozen.

The chain links TRBV4-2 with TRBJ1-1; TRBD1 lines up with 7 middle nucleotides. Sequenced sample: PBMCs or T cells enriched from blood (not recorded which). The TCR originated in a woman between 40 and 50 years old with acute COVID-19. The CDR3 is CASSQMGQLNTEAFF. The DNA sequence reads TGTGCCAGCAGCCAAATGGGACAGCTGAACACTGAAGCTTTCTTT.